This T cell receptor beta chain was identified during a study of blood T cell repertoires in COVID-19. Study information: The United States, Italy and Spain supplied acute and convalescent COVID-19 samples. T cells, B-cell-depleted T cells, or PBMCs provided the cDNA or gDNA that served as material.

This clone came up once. Authors' data handling: Nucleated cell number was recorded as an estimate derived from reference gene primer amplification. Libraries were prepared by immunoSEQ multiplex PCR; TCRdb keeps only in-frame clonotypes and omits some of them. The DNA was the basis for D and trimming; V, J and clone size are from that table. The data show 20,000 to 25,000 clones, 80% to 85% seen once. This CDR3 is 13 amino acids long. Trimming left V 7 bases short and J 5 bases short, with 12 bases between. Source material: peripheral blood. The chain carries TRBV12-3 or TRBV12-4 and TRBJ1-3; maybe TRBD1 (6 bases). The origin of this receptor is a man in his 70s with acute or convalescent COVID-19. The CDR3 protein is CASTPGARNTIYF. The CDR3 DNA reads TGTGCCAGCACCCCAGGGGCTAGAAACACCATATATTTT.